The entry below gives a single T cell receptor beta chain sequence along with its context. The antigen it binds to is not known. No base quality information exists; no much larger clone differs at one position. This entry is derived from a study of cytotoxic CD8 clonotypes in ibrutinib-treated CLL (TCRdb year 2021). For the study in its entirety: The cohort was composed of roughly ten relapsed/refractory and roughly 16 treatment-naive patients; IGHV unmutated status was identified in 17 patients. An average of around 260,000 productive templates and approximately 90,000 productive rearrangements was obtained per sample. Of the 90 or so participants in the trial, 20 to 30 had longitudinal samples available. Every sample from remission and from progressive disease was obtained while the patients were still on ibrutinib. Cryopreserved peripheral blood mononuclear cells were collected at three points: before therapy, at response, and at either sustained remission or disease progression. Partial responses were observed in about 24 patients and complete responses in 2; after a median follow-up of roughly 62 months, remission was maintained in around 14 patients and progression was observed in around twelve. The response samples were drawn at a median of 12 months into treatment, with a range of about 6 to 36 months. The research as a whole found: Clonality increased at ibrutinib response, stayed stable in sustained remission, and fell back toward baseline at progression. Baseline clonality exceeded that of age-matched healthy donors and correlated strongly with circulating CD8+ T-cell counts. Lymph node repertoires were not examined, and the timing of sampling was not matched between patients in sustained remission and those whose disease progressed. Public clonotypes were rare and either shrank or stayed stable during treatment, and the rise in clonality at ibrutinib response reflected expansion of private clonotypes.

Including cysteine and phenylalanine, the CDR3 has 16 amino acids. Only CDR3 DNA is held: 48 bases, read in frame from base 1. As encoded in the germline V gene (reference sequence), CDR1 is MNHNY while CDR2 is SVGAGI. Clipping removes 5 bases from V and 7 bases from J, with 13 as the unmatched junction base count. On a MiSeq, deep resolution sequencing aimed for a depth between 1 in 1 million and 1 in 200,000 T cells, with each clonotype covered 10x on average. The immunoSEQ hsTCRB Kit was used to generate the TCR beta libraries. On the authors' methods: ImmunoSEQ Data Assistant and ImmunoSEQ Analyzer were used for data analysis, and V, D and J genes were assigned according to IMGT definitions. Clonality was computed as one minus normalized Shannon entropy of productive rearrangement frequencies, ranging from 0 to 1. Public clonotype analysis was restricted to overrepresented clonotypes comprising at least 0.05% of each patient's repertoire. Repertoires from some twelve age-matched healthy donors in immuneACCESS were used as clonality controls. TCRdb's version of the immuneACCESS table is confined to in-frame rearrangements and falls short of the full clone set. An unresolved V gene accounts for under half of the shortfall where checked; the remainder is of unknown origin. V and J calls and clone size are given by that table; D and trimming were obtained from the DNA. The sample records around 41,000 clones, 70% of which are singletons. The ten largest make up over 9.5% of the sample.

The sample's time point label, decoded: progressive disease on ibrutinib. For TCR beta library preparation, approximately 1.9 micrograms of genomic DNA was extracted from cryopreserved PBMCs. High-throughput TCR beta sequencing was performed on longitudinal blood samples from CLL patients receiving ibrutinib monotherapy. The patients were enrolled in a single-center, open-label phase 2 trial of ibrutinib monotherapy. This receptor was obtained from a human donor with chronic lymphocytic leukemia. The receptor chain draws on TRBV6-6 and TRBJ2-1; 8 central bases correspond to TRBD1. The source material was PBMCs, sampled at disease progression, from a patient treated with ibrutinib. Here the CDR3 is given as CASSPYPPQGANEQFF. The DNA sequence reads TGTGCCAGCAGTCCGTATCCCCCGCAGGGGGCAAATGAGCAGTTCTTC.